This T cell receptor beta chain was recorded in a study of cytomegalovirus exposure and HLA in healthy donors. The data were produced by immunoSEQ multiplex PCR, yet TCRdb's version contains in-frame clones alone and is incomplete. The data hold approximately 46,000 clones, with more than 85% observed a single time. Sequencing used PBMCs. The receptor comes from a woman between 18 and 29 years old in good health and CMV-seronegative.

CDR3 DNA: TGTGCCAGCAGTGAAGGGGCCAGGGCAACGTATTTT. This sequence encodes CASSEGARATYF. The chain has TRBV6-5 and TRBJ2-3; D may be TRBD1 (5 bases). The CDR3 has 12 amino acids. Germline V lookup: CDR1 MNHEY, CDR2 SVGAGI. Trimming left V 5 bases short and J 14 bases short, with 17 bases between.